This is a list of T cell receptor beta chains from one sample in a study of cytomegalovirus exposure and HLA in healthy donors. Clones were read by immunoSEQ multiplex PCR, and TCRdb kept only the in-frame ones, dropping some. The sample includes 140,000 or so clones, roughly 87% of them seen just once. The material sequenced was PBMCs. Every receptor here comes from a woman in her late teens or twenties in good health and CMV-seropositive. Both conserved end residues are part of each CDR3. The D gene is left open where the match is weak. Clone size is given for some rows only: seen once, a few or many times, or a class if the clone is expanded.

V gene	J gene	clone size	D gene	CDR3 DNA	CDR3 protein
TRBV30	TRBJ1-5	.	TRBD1	TGTGCCTGGGGGGACAGGGACAATCAGCCCCAGCATTTT	CAWGDRDNQPQHF
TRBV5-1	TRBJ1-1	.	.	TGCGCCAGCAGCCTCCGTGCGGATTACACTGAAGCTTTCTTT	CASSLRADYTEAFF
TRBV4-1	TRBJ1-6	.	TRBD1	TGCGCCAGCAGCCCAAACGAGGACAGGGGGAATTCACCCCTCCACTTT	CASSPNEDRGNSPLHF
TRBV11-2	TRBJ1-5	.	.	TGTGCCAGCAGCTCCTCACACAATCAGCCCCAGCATTTT	CASSSSHNQPQHF
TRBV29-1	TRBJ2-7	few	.	TGCAGCGTTGAAGTAGCGGATTACGAGCAGTACTTC	CSVEVADYEQYF
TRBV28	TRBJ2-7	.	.	TGTGCCAGCCGCGGCAGGAGGTTATACTACGAGCAGTACTTC	CASRGRRLYYEQYF
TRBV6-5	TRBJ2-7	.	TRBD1	TGTGCCAGCAGTTACTCTTCACAGGGGGCTTACGAGCAGTACTTC	CASSYSSQGAYEQYF
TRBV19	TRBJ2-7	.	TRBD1	TGTGCCAGCGCGACAGGGGTCGGCGACGAGCAGTACTTC	CASATGVGDEQYF
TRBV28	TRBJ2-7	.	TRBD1	TGTGCCAGCAGTGACCCTACAGGGGCGAAGGAATACGAGCAGTACTTC	CASSDPTGAKEYEQYF
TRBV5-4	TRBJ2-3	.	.	TGTGCCAGCAGCTTGAAGGTGGGGGCAAGCACAGATACGCAGTATTTT	CASSLKVGASTDTQYF
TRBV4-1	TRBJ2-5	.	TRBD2	TGCGCCAGCAGCCAAGTGCTAGCGGGGGGGGAGACCCAGTACTTC	CASSQVLAGGETQYF
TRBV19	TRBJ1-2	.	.	TGTGCCAGTAGTATCACCCGGGGGAACTATGGCTACACCTTC	CASSITRGNYGYTF
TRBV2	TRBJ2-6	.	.	TGTGCCAGCAGTGAGTCGGGGAGCTCTGGGGCCAACGTCCTGACTTTC	CASSESGSSGANVLTF
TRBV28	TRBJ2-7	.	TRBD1	TGTGCCAGCAGCCTGACAGGGGGGGCCTACGAGCAGTACTTC	CASSLTGGAYEQYF
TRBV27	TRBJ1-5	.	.	TGTGCCAGCAGTTTATTCACAGGGTCTCAGCCCCAGCATTTT	CASSLFTGSQPQHF
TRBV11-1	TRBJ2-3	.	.	TGTGCCAGCGCCCTTCGGGGAATGGGTGGTACAGATACGCAGTATTTT	CASALRGMGGTDTQYF
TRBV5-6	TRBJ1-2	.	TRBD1	TGTGCCAGCAGCCGAAGAGGTGTAGGGACAGACCTCTATGGCTACACCTTC	CASSRRGVGTDLYGYTF
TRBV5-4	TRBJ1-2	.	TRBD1	TGTGCCAGCAGCTTGGGACAGGGGAGCTATGGCTACACCTTC	CASSLGQGSYGYTF
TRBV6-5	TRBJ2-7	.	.	TGTGCCAGCAGTTACTCGACAGGCGAGCAGTACTTC	CASSYSTGEQYF
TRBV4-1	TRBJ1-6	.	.	TGCGCCAGCAGCGGCCGGGACGGGGGTGAATCACCCCTCCACTTT	CASSGRDGGESPLHF
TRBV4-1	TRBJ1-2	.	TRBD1	TGCGCCAGCAGCCAAGTACAGGGGGCTGCTGGCTACACCTTC	CASSQVQGAAGYTF
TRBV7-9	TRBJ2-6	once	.	TGTGCCAGCAGCGACAGCTCTGGGGCCAGCGTCCTGACTTTC	CASSDSSGASVLTF
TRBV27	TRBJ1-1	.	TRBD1	TGTGCCAGCAGTCCTAGGGACAGGGGGCGCGTAGTGAACACTGAAGCTTTCTTT	CASSPRDRGRVVNTEAFF
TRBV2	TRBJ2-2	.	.	TGTGCCAGCAGCGGTGGGCCCGGGGAGCTGTTTTTT	CASSGGPGELFF
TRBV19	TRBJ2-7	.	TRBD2	TGTGCCAGTAGTAGACTAGCGGGGGTCTCCGAGCAGTACTTC	CASSRLAGVSEQYF
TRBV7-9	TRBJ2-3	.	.	TGTGCCAGCAGCTTAATGGGAGGCAGCACAGATACGCAGTATTTT	CASSLMGGSTDTQYF
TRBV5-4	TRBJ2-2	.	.	TGTGCCAGCAGCTTCGGGTGGGCGGGCACCGGGGAGCTGTTTTTT	CASSFGWAGTGELFF
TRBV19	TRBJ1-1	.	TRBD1	TGTGCCAGTAGTATCCGGGACAGGGTCACTGAAGCTTTCTTT	CASSIRDRVTEAFF
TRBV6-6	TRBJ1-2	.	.	TGTGCCAGCATGGCCAAGGGGGGGTCCCCTAACTATGGCTACACCTTC	CASMAKGGSPNYGYTF
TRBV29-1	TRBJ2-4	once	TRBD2	TGCAGCGTGGCCCTGTTTGGGACTAGCGGGGGCATTCAGTACTTC	CSVALFGTSGGIQYF
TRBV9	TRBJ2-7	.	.	TGTGCCAGCAGCGTAGCTGCGTTTACCTACGAGCAGTACTTC	CASSVAAFTYEQYF
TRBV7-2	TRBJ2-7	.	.	TGTGCCAGCAGCTATCTCCCGGGTAGCTACGAGCAGTACTTC	CASSYLPGSYEQYF
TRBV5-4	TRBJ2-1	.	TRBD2	TGTGCCAGCAGCTCCGGACTAGCGGGGGAAGTGTTCTTC	CASSSGLAGEVFF
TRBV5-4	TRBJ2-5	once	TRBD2	TGTGCCAGCAGCCGGCCATATCTAGCGGGTGAAGAGACCCAGTACTTC	CASSRPYLAGEETQYF
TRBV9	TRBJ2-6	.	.	TGTGCCAGCAGCGTTGGACAGTCCTCTGGGGCCAACGTCCTGACTTTC	CASSVGQSSGANVLTF
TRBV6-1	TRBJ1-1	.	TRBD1	TGTGCCAGCAGCGCTGGGACAGGGGGTACTGAAGCTTTCTTT	CASSAGTGGTEAFF
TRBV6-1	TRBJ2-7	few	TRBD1	TGTGCCAGCAGTCTCCGGGACAGGCCTTCCTACGAGCAGTACTTC	CASSLRDRPSYEQYF
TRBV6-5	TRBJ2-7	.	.	TGTGCCAGCAGTTACATAGTAGGGAGTTTCCACGAGCAGTACTTC	CASSYIVGSFHEQYF
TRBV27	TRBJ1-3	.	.	TGTGCCAGCAGTGTACAGGGACCTGGAAACACCATATATTTT	CASSVQGPGNTIYF